A selection of T cell receptor beta chains follows, all from one sample in a study of cytomegalovirus exposure and HLA in healthy donors. Some clones are missing from TCRdb's copy, which holds only in-frame ones; the method was immunoSEQ multiplex PCR. This sample contains some 140,000 clones. Material for sequencing was PBMCs. These receptor sequences come from a middle-aged woman in good health and CMV-seronegative. Both conserved end residues are part of each CDR3. Each record gives: V gene, J gene, D gene, CDR3 protein, CDR3 DNA. The D gene is left open where the match is weak.

>TRBV4-1|TRBJ1-6|NA
CASSYSMTALPLHF
TGCGCCAGCAGCTACTCCATGACAGCGCTACCCCTCCACTTT
>TRBV11-1|TRBJ2-1|NA
CANRGGYNEQFF
TGTGCCAACCGAGGGGGATACAATGAGCAGTTCTTC
>TRBV19|TRBJ1-6|TRBD1
CASSSGQGEGSPLHF
TGTGCCAGTAGTTCGGGACAGGGAGAAGGATCACCCCTCCACTTT
>TRBV7-3|TRBJ2-5|NA
CASSNTPETQYF
TGTGCCAGCAGCAACACACCGGAGACCCAGTACTTC
>TRBV4-2|TRBJ1-1|TRBD1
CASSQDKWTGVLTEAFF
TGTGCCAGCAGCCAAGATAAATGGACAGGAGTCCTCACTGAAGCTTTCTTT
>TRBV6-6|TRBJ2-7|NA
CASSYFVANEQYF
TGTGCCAGCAGTTATTTCGTAGCGAACGAGCAGTACTTC
>TRBV5-1|TRBJ1-1|NA
CASSFADYTEAFF
TGCGCCAGCAGCTTCGCGGACTACACTGAAGCTTTCTTT
>TRBV27|TRBJ1-6|TRBD1
CASSLDRGNSPLHF
TGTGCCAGCAGTCTGGACAGGGGAAATTCACCCCTCCACTTT
>TRBV11-2|TRBJ2-3|TRBD1
CASSRQGNTQYF
TGTGCCAGCAGCCGACAGGGGAATACGCAGTATTTT
>TRBV7-9|TRBJ1-4|NA
CASSLSGGGATNEKLFF
TGTGCCAGCAGCCTCTCCGGAGGGGGGGCAACTAATGAAAAACTGTTTTTT
>TRBV5-1|TRBJ2-1|TRBD1
CASSFRQGSYSEQFF
TGCGCCAGCAGCTTTCGACAGGGGTCTTACAGTGAGCAGTTCTTC
>TRBV7-9|TRBJ2-5|TRBD1
CASSPRQGRQETQYF
TGTGCCAGCAGCCCCAGACAGGGTAGGCAAGAGACCCAGTACTTC
>TRBV4-2|TRBJ1-3|NA
CASSRRRGSGNTIYF
TGTGCCAGCAGTCGTAGGAGGGGTTCTGGAAACACCATATATTTT
>TRBV10-3|TRBJ1-2|TRBD1
CAISDTGAGYTF
TGTGCCATCTCCGACACAGGGGCCGGCTACACCTTC
>TRBV5-1|TRBJ1-1|TRBD1
CASSNRDSGEAFF
TGCGCCAGCAGCAACCGGGACAGTGGTGAAGCTTTCTTT
>TRBV5-6|TRBJ1-1|NA
CASSPGTLNTEAFF
TGTGCCAGCAGCCCCGGGACATTGAACACTGAAGCTTTCTTT
>TRBV4-3|TRBJ2-1|NA
CASSQVGSINEQFF
TGCGCCAGCAGCCAAGTGGGTAGCATAAATGAGCAGTTCTTC
>TRBV19|TRBJ1-1|NA
CASSMGTGSEAFF
TGTGCCAGTAGTATGGGAACAGGCTCTGAAGCTTTCTTT
>TRBV7-9|TRBJ2-5|NA
CASSGRTAEETQYF
TGTGCCAGCAGCGGTCGGACAGCCGAAGAGACCCAGTACTTC
>TRBV27|TRBJ1-1|NA
CASSLREITEAFF
TGTGCCAGCAGTTTACGAGAAATAACTGAAGCTTTCTTT
>TRBV10-3|TRBJ1-2|NA
CAISESLGRRQGIILYGYTF
TGTGCCATCAGTGAGTCTCTGGGAAGACGGCAGGGAATTATCCTGTATGGCTACACCTTC
>TRBV4-3|TRBJ1-2|TRBD1
CASSQDGTGGPMGYTF
TGCGCCAGCAGCCAAGATGGGACAGGGGGACCGATGGGCTACACCTTC
>TRBV7-9|TRBJ2-3|NA
CASSSSGGTADTQYF
TGTGCCAGCAGCTCAAGCGGCGGAACCGCAGATACGCAGTATTTT
>TRBV20-1|TRBJ2-7|TRBD2
CSASGDYEQYF
TGCAGCGCCAGCGGGGACTACGAGCAGTACTTC
>TRBV7-3|TRBJ2-3|TRBD2
CASSLKERGGTDTQYF
TGTGCCAGCAGCTTAAAAGAGCGGGGGGGAACAGATACGCAGTATTTT
>TRBV2|TRBJ1-1|TRBD1
CASSVMGQGIAEAFF
TGTGCCAGCAGTGTAATGGGACAGGGAATTGCTGAAGCTTTCTTT
>TRBV7-2|TRBJ2-3|TRBD2
CASSAGLAASMNTQYF
TGTGCCAGCAGCGCGGGACTAGCGGCCTCCATGAATACGCAGTATTTT
>TRBV2|TRBJ1-1|NA
CASSLEGEVQAFF
TGTGCCAGCAGTTTAGAGGGAGAGGTTCAAGCTTTCTTT
>TRBV5-1|TRBJ1-1|NA
CASSVEGTEAFF
TGCGCCAGCAGCGTAGAGGGCACTGAAGCTTTCTTT
>TRBV19|TRBJ1-1|NA
CASSISADTEAFF
TGTGCCAGTAGTATTTCTGCGGACACTGAAGCTTTCTTT
>TRBV6-6|TRBJ1-2|TRBD1
CASTLRGTGNYGYTF
TGTGCCAGCACACTAAGGGGGACAGGGAACTATGGCTACACCTTC
>TRBV6-1|TRBJ1-4|NA
CASSDLRETTNEKLFF
TGTGCCAGCAGTGACCTACGTGAGACAACTAATGAAAAACTGTTTTTT
>TRBV7-3|TRBJ1-1|NA
CASSGPGGQVWTEAFF
TGTGCCAGCAGCGGACCCGGGGGGCAGGTATGGACTGAAGCTTTCTTT
>TRBV7-2|TRBJ1-2|NA
CASSLAWRGGYTF
TGTGCCAGCAGCTTAGCGTGGAGGGGCGGCTACACCTTC
>TRBV11-2|TRBJ2-2|TRBD2
CASSRGGVPTGELFF
TGTGCCAGCAGCCGGGGGGGGGTCCCCACCGGGGAGCTGTTTTTT
>TRBV2|TRBJ2-5|NA
CASNGQQETQYF
TGTGCCAGCAATGGACAGCAAGAGACCCAGTACTTC
>TRBV6-5|TRBJ1-1|NA
CASSYSGGNTEAFF
TGTGCCAGCAGTTACTCGGGGGGGAACACTGAAGCTTTCTTT
>TRBV19|TRBJ2-1|TRBD2
CASSIGGLAGGPGQFF
TGTGCCAGTAGTATCGGTGGACTAGCGGGGGGGCCAGGGCAGTTCTTC
>TRBV29-1|TRBJ2-7|TRBD1
CSVNGGTGGYEQYF
TGCAGCGTCAACGGGGGAACAGGGGGTTACGAGCAGTACTTC